What follows are 5 T cell receptor beta chains derived from one specimen sequenced in a study of T cell responses to AZD1222 COVID-19 vaccine. The method was immunoSEQ multiplex PCR; TCRdb's version includes in-frame clones alone and lacks a portion of them. This sample yields fewer than 65,000 clones, of which about 88% are seen a single time; about 10% belongs to the top ten. This material consisted of peripheral blood, taken on day 0 of AZD1222 vaccination. The origin of the receptors is an adult in good health.

This rearrangement joins TRBV23-1 to TRBJ1-2; 7 nucleotides line up with TRBD1. TRBV23-1 carries the ORF label, with uncertain function. With 7 bases clipped from V and 4 bases from J, the junction kept 6 bases outside the gene matches. The CDR3 runs to 13 residues. The CDR3 loop is CASKDRLPYGYTF. CDR3 sequence (DNA): TGCGCCAGCAAGGACAGGCTGCCCTATGGCTACACCTTC.

The rearrangement links TRBV27 to TRBJ1-6; the D is unclear. CDR3 length: 16 residues. Germline V gene data show CDR1 as MNHEY and CDR2 as SMNVEV (reference sequence). With 7 bases removed from V and 5 bases from J, the gap between germline ends came to 18 bases. CDR3 nucleotide sequence: TGTGCCAGCAACCAGCTGGCCCTATTGGATAATTCACCCCTCCACTTT. The encoded protein is CASNQLALLDNSPLHF.

Written as DNA, the CDR3 is TGTGCCAGCAGATCCGGGACAGGGGGGAAGGAGACCCAGTACTTC. Amino acids: CASRSGTGGKETQYF. V is TRBV6-5 and J is TRBJ2-5; 11 nucleotides agree with TRBD1. Germline lookup yields CDR1 MNHEY and CDR2 SVGAGI. Trimming at V came to 6 bases and at J to 5 bases, leaving 8 bases not matched to a gene. This CDR3 comprises 15 residues.

The chain carries TRBV19 and TRBJ2-5, with 10 nucleotides matching TRBD2. Germline trimming cut 6 bases from V and 1 base from J; bases unmatched to any gene: 5. The CDR3 runs to 15 residues. Germline V gene lookup returns CDR1 LNHDA and CDR2 SQIVND (reference sequence). The CDR3 protein is CASRSVAGGQETQYF. CDR3 nucleotide sequence: TGTGCCAGTAGGAGTGTAGCGGGGGGCCAAGAGACCCAGTACTTC.

This chain links TRBV7-2 with TRBJ2-5; 7 bases align to TRBD2. Germline-derived CDR1 and CDR2 are SGHTA and FQGNSA. The CDR3 extends over 15 amino acids. J gave up 5 bases and V 1 base, and 7 bases lay outside the gene matches. The CDR3 spells CASSLGSGGPETQYF. The CDR3 bases are TGTGCCAGCAGCTTAGGGTCGGGGGGTCCGGAGACCCAGTACTTC.